A single T cell receptor beta chain is shown here with its context. The antigen remains unidentified. This sample was included in a study of cytomegalovirus exposure and HLA in healthy donors. General study results and limits: Most of the TCR beta V segments (in an earlier analysis) were productive either about 87% or about 30% of the time. A missense variant in DCLRE1C was later tied to TCR beta V- and J-gene trimming.

PCR primers comprised 60 Vbeta and 13 Jbeta primers. Repertoires were generated with immunoSEQ multiplex PCR, while TCRdb's copy carries only in-frame clones and drops some. This sample yields some 200,000 clones, of which 70% to 85% are seen a single time; 0.075% to 0.1% belongs to the top ten. The TCR originated in a boy between 2 and 10 years old in good health and CMV-seronegative. What was sequenced was PBMCs.

The CDR3 coding sequence is TGTGCCAGCAGCAGGACAGGGAGAGGCGATCAGCCCCAGCATTTT. Encoded protein: CASSRTGRGDQPQHF. This rearrangement joins TRBV5-6 to TRBJ1-5; 8 bases are shared with TRBD1. This CDR3 spans 15 amino acids. The V gene end was trimmed by 4 bases and the J gene end by 5 bases; junction bases not matched to a gene: 8. Germline CDR1 reads SGHDT; CDR2 reads YYEEEE.